Listed below are T cell receptor beta chains from one sample, sequenced in a study of siplizumab effects on memory and regulatory T cells. TCRdb's table, derived via immunoSEQ multiplex PCR, lists solely in-frame clones and lacks some. The sample yields roughly 100,000 clones, 93% seen once. The specimen sequenced was Tregs sorted from blood. The receptors shown here come from a human donor in good health. The conserved cysteine and the conserved F or W are not part of the CDR3 here.

TRBV11-3,TRBJ2-3,ASSTQLAGGGTQY
TRBV27,TRBJ2-1,ASSSRTVRNSNEQF
TRBV6-1,TRBJ2-3,ASSEELRGATDTQY
TRBV9,TRBJ1-1,ASSTSLSTEAF
TRBV20-1,TRBJ1-1,SAPFPEAF
TRBV5-4,TRBJ2-7,ASSLSNSYEQY
TRBV19,TRBJ1-5,ASSAVPGMSNQPQH
TRBV29-1,TRBJ1-2,SVEIRRSSGYT
TRBV6-5,TRBJ2-7,ASSYRDGPYEQY
TRBV6-5,TRBJ2-1,ASSYSWGLPNYEQF
TRBV15,TRBJ1-2,ATSRDKGGAGYGYT
TRBV2,TRBJ2-5,ASTRDRGKETQY
TRBV11-2,TRBJ2-1,ASSLSVNNEQF